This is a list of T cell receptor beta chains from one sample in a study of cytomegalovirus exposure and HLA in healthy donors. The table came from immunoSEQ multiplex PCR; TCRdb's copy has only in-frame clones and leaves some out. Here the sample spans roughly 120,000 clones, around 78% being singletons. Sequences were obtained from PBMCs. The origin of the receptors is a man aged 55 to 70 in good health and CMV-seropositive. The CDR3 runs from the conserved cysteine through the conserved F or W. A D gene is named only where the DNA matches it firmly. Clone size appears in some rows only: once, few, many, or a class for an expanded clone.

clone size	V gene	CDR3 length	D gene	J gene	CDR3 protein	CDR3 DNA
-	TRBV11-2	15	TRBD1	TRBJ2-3	CASSYPGTGLDTQYF	TGTGCCAGCAGCTACCCCGGGACAGGGCTAGATACGCAGTATTTT
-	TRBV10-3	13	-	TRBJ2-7	CATNIQGGSEQYF	TGTGCCACCAACATCCAGGGGGGTAGCGAGCAGTACTTC
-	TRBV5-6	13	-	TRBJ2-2	CASSSSYTGELFF	TGTGCCAGCAGTTCCTCTTACACCGGGGAGCTGTTTTTT
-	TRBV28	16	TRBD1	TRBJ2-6	CASSKQGARGANVLTF	TGTGCCAGCAGTAAGCAGGGGGCGCGAGGGGCCAACGTCCTGACTTTC
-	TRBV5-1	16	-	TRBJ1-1	CASSLNPGVRNTEAFF	TGCGCCAGCAGCTTGAACCCGGGAGTCAGGAACACTGAAGCTTTCTTT
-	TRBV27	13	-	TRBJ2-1	CASSLYRINEQFF	TGTGCCAGCAGTTTGTACAGGATCAATGAGCAGTTCTTC
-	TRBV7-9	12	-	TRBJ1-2	CSSSLTLHGYTF	TGTTCCAGCAGCTTAACCCTACATGGCTACACCTTC
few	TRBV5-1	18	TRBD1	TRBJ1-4	CASSRGQGLLGGNEKLFF	TGCGCCAGCAGCCGCGGACAGGGGCTGCTCGGTGGTAATGAAAAACTGTTTTTT
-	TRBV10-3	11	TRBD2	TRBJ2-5	CAISGGETQYF	TGTGCCATCAGCGGGGGGGAGACCCAGTACTTC
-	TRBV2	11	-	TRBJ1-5	CASGISQPQHF	TGTGCCAGCGGTATCAGTCAGCCCCAGCATTTT
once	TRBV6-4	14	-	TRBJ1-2	CARWLKTEPYGYTF	TGTGCCAGGTGGCTTAAGACAGAGCCCTATGGCTACACCTTC
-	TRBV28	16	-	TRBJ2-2	CASRTAGQSNTGELFF	TGTGCCAGCAGAACTGCGGGGCAGTCGAACACCGGGGAGCTGTTTTTT
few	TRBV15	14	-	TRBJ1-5	CATSRDRGDQPQHF	TGTGCCACCAGCAGAGACCGGGGAGATCAGCCCCAGCATTTT
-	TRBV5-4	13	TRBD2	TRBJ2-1	CASSQGLENEQFF	TGTGCCAGCAGCCAGGGACTAGAGAATGAGCAGTTCTTC
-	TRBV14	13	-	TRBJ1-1	CASSQEIDTEAFF	TGTGCCAGCAGCCAAGAAATCGACACTGAAGCTTTCTTT
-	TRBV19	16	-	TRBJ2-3	CASTPDLYPRGDTQYF	TGTGCCAGTACCCCGGACCTCTACCCGCGGGGAGATACGCAGTATTTT
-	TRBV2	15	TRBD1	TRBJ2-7	CASGDDRVGSYEQYF	TGTGCCAGCGGGGATGACAGGGTAGGCTCCTACGAGCAGTACTTC
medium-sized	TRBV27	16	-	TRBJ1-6	CASGGTASSYNSPLHF	TGTGCCAGCGGGGGCACGGCTAGCTCCTATAATTCACCCCTCCACTTT
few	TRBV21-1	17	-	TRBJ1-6	CASSTKPTGIYNSPLHF	TGTGCCAGCAGCACTAAGCCGACAGGGATTTATAATTCACCCCTCCACTTT
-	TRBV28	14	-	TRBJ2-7	CASSFGALVGEQYF	TGTGCCAGCAGTTTTGGGGCCCTCGTGGGCGAGCAGTACTTC
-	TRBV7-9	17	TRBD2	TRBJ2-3	CASSLGTTSGGTDTQYF	TGTGCCAGCAGCTTAGGGACAACTAGCGGGGGCACAGATACGCAGTATTTT
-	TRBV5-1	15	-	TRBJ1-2	CASSFSDGGDYGYTF	TGCGCCAGCAGTTTCTCGGACGGAGGAGACTATGGCTACACCTTC
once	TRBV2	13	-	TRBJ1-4	CASSEGPGEKLFF	TGTGCCAGCAGTGAAGGCCCGGGGGAAAAACTGTTTTTT
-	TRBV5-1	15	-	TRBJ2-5	CASSESLALQETQYF	TGCGCCAGCAGCGAGTCGCTAGCGCTACAAGAGACCCAGTACTTC
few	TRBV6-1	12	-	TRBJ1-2	CASSEFGAGYTF	TGTGCCAGCAGTGAATTTGGGGCTGGCTACACCTTC
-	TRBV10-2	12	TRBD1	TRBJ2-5	CAVGQVIETQYF	TGCGCCGTCGGACAGGTCATCGAGACCCAGTACTTC
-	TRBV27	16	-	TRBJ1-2	CASSFGWNGRREGYTF	TGTGCCAGCAGTTTTGGGTGGAATGGAAGGAGGGAAGGCTACACCTTC
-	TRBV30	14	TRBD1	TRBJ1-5	CAWSVQGGGQPQHF	TGTGCCTGGAGTGTACAGGGGGGCGGTCAGCCCCAGCATTTT
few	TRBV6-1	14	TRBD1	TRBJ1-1	CASRVGQMNTEAFF	TGTGCCAGCAGGGTGGGACAGATGAACACTGAAGCTTTCTTT
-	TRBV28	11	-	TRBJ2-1	CASSLSQEQFF	TGTGCCAGCAGTTTATCCCAGGAGCAGTTCTTC
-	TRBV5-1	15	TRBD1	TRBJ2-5	CASPPGQGGQETQYF	TGCGCCAGCCCACCCGGACAGGGCGGGCAAGAGACCCAGTACTTC
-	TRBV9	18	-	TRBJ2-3	CASSEEGRYLTRPDTQYF	TGTGCCAGCAGCGAGGAAGGGAGGTATCTAACACGCCCAGATACGCAGTATTTT
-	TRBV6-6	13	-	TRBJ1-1	CASSYSRGNEAFF	TGTGCCAGCAGTTACTCGAGAGGGAATGAAGCTTTCTTT
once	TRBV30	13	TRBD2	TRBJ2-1	CAWTSGNHNEQFF	TGTGCCTGGACTAGCGGGAACCACAATGAGCAGTTCTTC
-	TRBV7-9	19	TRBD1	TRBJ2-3	CASSLSLITGTGGTDTQYF	TGTGCCAGCAGCTTATCCCTGATTACCGGGACAGGGGGGACAGATACGCAGTATTTT
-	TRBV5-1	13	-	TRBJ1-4	CASSGLTNEKLFF	TGCGCCAGCAGCGGGCTAACTAATGAAAAACTGTTTTTT
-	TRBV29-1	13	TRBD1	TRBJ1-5	CSVGTGRNQPQHF	TGCAGCGTTGGGACAGGGCGAAATCAGCCCCAGCATTTT
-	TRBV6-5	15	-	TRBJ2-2	CASRPGGTNTGELFF	TGTGCCAGCCGTCCAGGGGGGACAAACACCGGGGAGCTGTTTTTT
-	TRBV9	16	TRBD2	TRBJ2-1	CASSTDLAGVYNEQFF	TGTGCCAGCAGCACCGACCTAGCGGGGGTCTACAATGAGCAGTTCTTC